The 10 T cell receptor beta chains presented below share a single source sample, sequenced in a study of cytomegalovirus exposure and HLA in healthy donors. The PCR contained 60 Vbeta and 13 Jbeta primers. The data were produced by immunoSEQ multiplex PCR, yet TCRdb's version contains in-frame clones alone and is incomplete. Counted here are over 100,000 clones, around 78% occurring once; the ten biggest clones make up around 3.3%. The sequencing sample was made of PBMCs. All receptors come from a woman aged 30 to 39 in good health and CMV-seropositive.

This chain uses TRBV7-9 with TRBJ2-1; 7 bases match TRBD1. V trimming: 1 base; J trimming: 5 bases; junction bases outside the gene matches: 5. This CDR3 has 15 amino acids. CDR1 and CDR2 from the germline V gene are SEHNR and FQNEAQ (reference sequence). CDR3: CASSLEVGQDNEQFF. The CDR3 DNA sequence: TGTGCCAGCAGCTTAGAGGTTGGACAGGACAATGAGCAGTTCTTC.

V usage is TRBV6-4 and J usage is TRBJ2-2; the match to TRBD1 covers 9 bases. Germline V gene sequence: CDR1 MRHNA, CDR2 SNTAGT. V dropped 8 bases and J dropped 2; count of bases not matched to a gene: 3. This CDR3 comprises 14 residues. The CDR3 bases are TGTGCCAGCCGGACAGGGGTCAACACCGGGGAGCTGTTTTTT. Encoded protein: CASRTGVNTGELFF.

The chain's CDR3 is CSVDRIFLGQGRYEQYF. DNA of the CDR3: TGCAGCGTTGACCGTATATTTTTGGGACAGGGTCGTTACGAGCAGTACTTC. The chain combines TRBV29-1 with TRBJ2-7; the match to TRBD1 covers 9 bases. Trimming at V came to 3 bases and at J to 4 bases, leaving 16 bases not matched to a gene. There are 17 residues in the CDR3. Germline V CDR1 and CDR2: SQVTM, ANQGSEA.

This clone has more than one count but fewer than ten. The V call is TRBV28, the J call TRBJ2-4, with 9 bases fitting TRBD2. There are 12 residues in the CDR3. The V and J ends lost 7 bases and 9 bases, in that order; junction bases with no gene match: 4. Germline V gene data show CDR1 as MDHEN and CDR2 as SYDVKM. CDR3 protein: CASTYSGGIQYF. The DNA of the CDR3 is TGTGCCAGCACCTATAGCGGGGGCATTCAGTACTTC.

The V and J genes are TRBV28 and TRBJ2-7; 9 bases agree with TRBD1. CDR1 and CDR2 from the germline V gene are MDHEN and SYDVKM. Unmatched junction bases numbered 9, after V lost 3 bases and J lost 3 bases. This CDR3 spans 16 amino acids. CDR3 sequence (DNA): TGTGCCAGCAGTTTCCGGGGACAGGGAGGTTTCTACGAGCAGTACTTC. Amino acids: CASSFRGQGGFYEQYF.

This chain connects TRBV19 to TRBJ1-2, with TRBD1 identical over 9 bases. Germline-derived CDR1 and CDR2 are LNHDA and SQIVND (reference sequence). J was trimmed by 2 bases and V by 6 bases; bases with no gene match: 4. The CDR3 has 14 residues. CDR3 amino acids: CASSRTGENYGYTF. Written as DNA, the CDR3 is TGTGCCAGTAGCCGGACAGGGGAGAACTATGGCTACACCTTC.

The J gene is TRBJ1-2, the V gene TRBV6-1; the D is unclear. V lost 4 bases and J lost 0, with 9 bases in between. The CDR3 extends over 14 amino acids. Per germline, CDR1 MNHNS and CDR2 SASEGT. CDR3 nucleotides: TGTGCCAGCAGTGGGGTAACAGCTAACTATGGCTACACCTTC. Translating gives CASSGVTANYGYTF.

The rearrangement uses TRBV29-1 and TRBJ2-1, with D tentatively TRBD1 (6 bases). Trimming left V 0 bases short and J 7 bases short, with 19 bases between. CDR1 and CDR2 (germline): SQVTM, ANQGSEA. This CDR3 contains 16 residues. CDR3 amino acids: CSVEEVTGLGINEQFF. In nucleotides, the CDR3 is TGCAGCGTTGAAGAGGTCACAGGGCTAGGAATAAATGAGCAGTTCTTC.

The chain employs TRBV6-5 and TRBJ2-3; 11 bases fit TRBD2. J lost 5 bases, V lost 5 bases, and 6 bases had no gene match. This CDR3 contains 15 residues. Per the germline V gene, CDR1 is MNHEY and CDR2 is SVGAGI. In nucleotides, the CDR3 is TGTGCCAGCAGTCCCTTAGCGGGGGGGATAGATACGCAGTATTTT. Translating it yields CASSPLAGGIDTQYF.

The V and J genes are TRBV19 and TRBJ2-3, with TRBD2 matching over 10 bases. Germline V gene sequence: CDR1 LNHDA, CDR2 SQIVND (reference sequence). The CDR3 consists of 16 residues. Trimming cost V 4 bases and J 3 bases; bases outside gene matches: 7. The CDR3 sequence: CASSRKRGGGTDTQYF. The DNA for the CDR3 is TGTGCCAGTAGTAGGAAGCGGGGGGGCGGAACAGATACGCAGTATTTT.